This entry lists 25 T cell receptor beta chains sequenced from one sample in a study of TET2 disruption in CD19-targeted CAR T cells. Data came from immunoSEQ multiplex PCR; TCRdb stores just in-frame clones and leaves some out. This sample's table has 25,000 to 30,000 clones. Stated treatment: autologous CTL019 cells: CD19 CAR with 4-1BB and CD3 zeta domains. These receptors' antigens are unknown. This sample comprised CD8- CAR+ T cells sorted from cultured blood T cells, obtained for CD19 CAR T cell therapy. Noted subset: CD8-negative CAR-positive T cells from the infusion product. The origin of the receptors is a man in his 70s with chronic lymphocytic leukemia.

With respect to this clone: The CDR3 end falls 3 residues outside the read, so it is completed with the germline J gene. J is TRBJ1-5 and V is TRBV25-1, with TRBD1 matching over 8 bases. The CDR3 spans 17 residues. V lost 8 bases to trimming and J lost 0 bases; unmatched junction nucleotides: 12. Germline V lookup: CDR1 MGHDK, CDR2 SYGVNS. The covered CDR3 bases are TGTGCCAGCTCAGAAAAAGTAGGGACAGGTAGCAATCAGCCC. As protein: CASSEKVGTGSNQP. The CDR3 reads in full as CASSEKVGTGSNQPQHF.

With regard to this clone: Sequencing ends 3 residues short of the CDR3 end; the germline J gene provides the rest. The V call is TRBV6-2 or TRBV6-3, the J call TRBJ1-2; possibly TRBD1 for D (5 bases). The CDR3 consists of 14 residues. Germline V gene data show CDR1 as MNHEY and CDR2 as SVGEGT. The CDR3 region is CASTSPGSSYDYTF. CDR3 bases read: TGTGCCAGCACCTCTCCAGGGAGCTCCTACGAC.

Of note for this clone: The sequence runs out 3 residues before the end of the CDR3; the remainder is reconstructed from the germline J gene. The chain employs TRBV28 and TRBJ1-2; 8 nucleotides match TRBD1. CDR1 is MDHEN and CDR2 is SYDVKM in the germline V gene. V trimming: 5 bases; J trimming: 3 bases; junction bases outside the gene matches: 5. The CDR3 consists of 14 residues. Here the CDR3 reads CASSPRGLDYGYTF. CDR3 DNA (partial): TGTGCCAGCAGTCCCAGGGGGCTAGACTATGGC.

As to this clone: The sequenced fragment ends 3 residues before the CDR3 boundary, so the rest is inferred from the germline J gene. The chain is built from TRBV11-1 and TRBJ2-5; 7 positions agree with TRBD1. J lost 5 bases, V lost 6 bases, and 12 bases had no gene match. The CDR3 runs 15 residues. Germline V gives CDR1 SGHAT, CDR2 FQDESV (reference sequence). CDR3 residues: CASSFGQDSKETQYF. The sequenced part of the CDR3 DNA is TGTGCCAGCAGTTTCGGACAGGATTCTAAGGAGACC.

Comments on this clone: The sequenced fragment ends 3 residues before the CDR3 boundary, so the rest is inferred from the germline J gene. This sequence joins TRBV2 and TRBJ1-4; 9 nucleotides agree with TRBD1. CDR1 is SNHLY, CDR2 FYNNEI, per germline. The junction had 10 bases not matched to a gene; V was cut back by 9 bases and J by 8 bases. The CDR3 has 14 amino acids. Incomplete CDR3 DNA: TGTGCCAGTACCTCCGGGACAGGGCGCGAAAAA. It codes for CASTSGTGREK. The whole CDR3 sequence is CASTSGTGREKLFF.

A remark on this clone: The sequence runs out 3 residues before the end of the CDR3; the remainder is reconstructed from the germline J gene. This sequence joins TRBV18 and TRBJ1-2; 8 bases are a match to TRBD1. CDR3 length: 13 residues. CDR1 and CDR2 (germline): KGHSH, LQKENI. The CDR3 DNA, read in part, is TGTGCCAGCTCACCAACAGGGGGTTACGAC. It yields the protein CASSPTGGYD. The entire CDR3 reads CASSPTGGYDYTF.

Of note for this clone: The CDR3 end lies 3 residues beyond the end of the read and is filled in from the germline J gene. The chain joins TRBV9 to TRBJ2-1, with a tentative D call TRBD1 (5 bases). Trimming pared 1 base from V and 8 bases from J, leaving 16 bases between. Per the germline V gene, CDR1 is SGDLS and CDR2 is YYNGEE. The CDR3 totals 15 residues. This chain's CDR3 is CASSVTSGQGHEQFF. The part of the CDR3 DNA that was read is TGTGCCAGCAGCGTAACGTCTGGGCAGGGCCATGAG.

Details on this clone: With the read ending 3 residues before the CDR3 end, the germline J gene is used to fill in that end. V gene TRBV5-8 combines with J gene TRBJ1-1; D perhaps matches TRBD1 (5 bases). Germline-derived CDR1 and CDR2 are SGHTS and YDEGEE. V lost 5 bases and J 1 base, leaving 9 bases between the germline ends. CDR3 length equals 13 residues. CDR3 loop: CASRERGNTEAFF. The sequenced CDR3 bases are TGTGCCAGCAGGGAGAGGGGGAACACTGAA. The full variable domain, in which reference TRBV5-8 and TRBJ1-1 provide the parts outside the CDR3, is EAGVTQSPTHLIKTRGQQATLRCSPISGHTSVYWYQQALGLGLQFLLWYDEGEERNRGNFPPRFSGRQFPNYSSELNVNALELEDSALYLCASRERGNTEAFFGQGTRLTVV.

Note on this clone: The CDR3 extends 3 residues past the end of the read, so its final part is completed from the germline J gene. This chain joins TRBV20-1 and TRBJ2-4; 15 nucleotides match TRBD2. The germline V gene has CDR1 DFQATT and CDR2 SNEGSKA (reference sequence). The CDR3 is 15 residues long. The part of the CDR3 DNA that was read is TGCAGTGCCCCGGGACTAGCGGGGGGTCAAGAGACT. Translated, it gives CSAPGLAGGQET. The entire CDR3 protein reads CSAPGLAGGQETQYF.

Of note for this clone: Sequencing ends 3 residues short of the CDR3 end; the germline J gene provides the rest. The gene calls are TRBV7-9 and TRBJ2-5, with D perhaps TRBD1 (5 bases). Between the trimmed V and J ends, which lost 5 bases and 5 bases, there was a span of 15 bases. The CDR3 covers 14 residues. The germline V gene has CDR1 SEHNR and CDR2 FQNEAQ (reference sequence). CDR3 in amino acids: CASSPVGPGETQYF. The sequenced part of the CDR3 DNA is TGTGCCAGCAGCCCGGTGGGCCCAGGGGAGACC.

Turning to this clone: The read gets to within 3 residues of the CDR3 end, and the germline J gene fills in the rest. The V and J genes are TRBV10-3 and TRBJ1-6; 8 bases match TRBD1. This CDR3 has 17 amino acids. CDR1 is ENHRY and CDR2 is SYGVKD in the germline V gene. V shed 6 bases, J shed 4 bases, and the junction held 11 bases outside the gene matches. The DNA read from the CDR3 is TGTGCCATCAGCGCTGGGACAGGAGGACTTTATAATTCACCC. It specifies CAISAGTGGLYNSP. The complete CDR3 protein is CAISAGTGGLYNSPLHF.

Comments on this clone: The CDR3 end lies 3 residues beyond the end of the read and is filled in from the germline J gene. V gene TRBV4-2 combines with J gene TRBJ2-4; 9 nucleotides line up with TRBD2. This CDR3 spans 17 amino acids. Germline-derived CDR1 and CDR2 are LGHNA and YNFKEQ. CDR3 residues: CASSQGPRGAGGETQYF. Partial CDR3 DNA: TGTGCCAGCAGCCAAGGACCCCGCGGGGCGGGGGGGGAGACT.

As regards this clone: Read data end 3 residues before the CDR3 end; the end is taken from the germline J gene. This chain uses TRBV19 with TRBJ2-1; TRBD1 agrees at 9 bases. This CDR3 has 12 amino acids. The V and J ends lost 8 bases and 9 bases, in that order; junction bases with no gene match: 5. Per germline, CDR1 LNHDA and CDR2 SQIVND (reference sequence). Here the CDR3 reads CASWDRVGEQFF. CDR3 DNA, as far as it was read: TGTGCCAGTTGGGACAGGGTAGGTGAG.

Details on this clone: The DNA ends 3 residues before the CDR3 does, and the rest of the CDR3 is filled in from the germline J gene. The chain couples TRBV6-1 to TRBJ1-2, with D possibly TRBD1 on 5 matching bases. Germline CDR1 MNHNS, CDR2 SASEGT. The CDR3 length is 16 residues. CDR3 loop: CASSEIPGKRTDTYTF. The CDR3 DNA, read in part, is TGTGCCAGCAGTGAAATTCCAGGGAAACGCACAGATACC.

Remarks on this clone: Read coverage stops 3 residues before the CDR3 terminus; the germline J gene supplies the remainder. This rearrangement joins TRBV2 to TRBJ2-5; 15 bases fit TRBD2. Germline V gives CDR1 SNHLY, CDR2 FYNNEI. V gave up 4 bases and J gave up 6 bases; unmatched junction bases: 3. The CDR3 is 15 residues long. CDR3 sequence: CASSGTSGGGKTQYF. The sequenced CDR3 bases are TGTGCCAGCAGTGGGACTAGCGGGGGGGGAAAGACC.

Turning to this clone: The observed sequence ends 3 residues before the CDR3 terminus, with the missing tail filled in from the germline J gene. Other DNA sequences within the sample encode an identical CDR3. V gene TRBV5-6 combines with J gene TRBJ1-2, with 10 bases matching TRBD1. CDR3 length: 15 residues. Per germline, CDR1 SGHDT and CDR2 YYEEEE. With V trimmed by 3 bases and J by 4 bases, 6 bases remained unmatched. The CDR3 loop is CASSYEDRGAYGYTF. The DNA read from the CDR3 is TGTGCCAGCAGCTACGAGGACAGGGGGGCCTATGGC.

As for this clone: The CDR3 end lies 3 residues beyond the end of the read and is filled in from the germline J gene. The chain is built from TRBV28 and TRBJ2-7, with no clear D. From germline, CDR1 is MDHEN and CDR2 SYDVKM. The CDR3 contains 14 residues. Between the trimmed V and J ends, which lost 6 bases and 6 bases, there was a span of 18 bases. CDR3 DNA, as far as it was read: TGTGCCAGCAGCTTGGCCTTTGGCCTAGGCGAG. Protein sequence: CASSLAFGLGE. The entire CDR3 protein reads CASSLAFGLGEQYF.

Remarks on this clone: Sequencing ends 3 residues short of the CDR3 end; the germline J gene provides the rest. The chain employs TRBV7-6 and TRBJ2-4, with 11 bases matching TRBD1. This CDR3 contains 17 residues. Germline loops: CDR1 SGHVS, CDR2 FNYEAQ. Partial CDR3 DNA: TGTGCCAGCAGCCCAAACCCCCCAGGACAGGGGGCGCGTGGT. Translating it yields CASSPNPPGQGARG. The entire CDR3 reads CASSPNPPGQGARGQYF. The full variable domain, in which reference TRBV7-6 and TRBJ2-4 provide the parts outside the CDR3, is GAGVSQSPRYKVTKRGQDVALRCDPISGHVSLYWYRQALGQGPEFLTYFNYEAQQDKSGLPNDRFSAERPEGSISTLTIQRTEQRDSAMYRCASSPNPPGQGARGQYFGAGTRLSVL.

The CDR3 sequence is CASSFIVGREAFF. The covered CDR3 bases are TGTGCCAGCAGCTTCATCGTAGGGCGCGAG. This rearrangement joins TRBV7-8 to TRBJ1-1, with no clear D. The CDR3 is cut off 3 residues early in the read; its end comes from the germline J gene. Germline V lookup: CDR1 SGHVS, CDR2 FQNEAQ. CDR3 size: 13 residues.

Remarks on this clone: The DNA ends 3 residues before the CDR3 does, and the rest of the CDR3 is filled in from the germline J gene. J is TRBJ2-1 and V is TRBV7-3, with D maybe TRBD2 (5 bases). This CDR3 has 14 amino acids. Trimming took 2 bases from V and 5 from J, leaving 10 bases between them. Germline V gene lookup returns CDR1 SGHTA and CDR2 FQGTGA. CDR3 bases read: TGTGCCAGCAGCTTACGGGGAGCCAACAATGAG. This codes for CASSLRGANNE. The whole CDR3 region reads CASSLRGANNEQFF.

A word on this clone: With the read ending 3 residues before the CDR3 end, the germline J gene is used to fill in that end. The chain has TRBV6-2 or TRBV6-3 and TRBJ2-4, with TRBD1 as a possible D gene (7 bases). In germline, CDR1 is MNHEY, CDR2 SVGEGT. This CDR3 has 16 residues. CDR3 DNA, as far as it was read: TGTGCCAGCAGCCCGCGGCGGGACAGAAAAAACTATGGT. Protein: CASSPRRDRKNYG. The entire CDR3 protein reads CASSPRRDRKNYGQYF.

A remark on this clone: The CDR3 is cut off 3 residues early in the read; its end comes from the germline J gene. V usage is TRBV7-9 and J usage is TRBJ1-1; D is possibly TRBD1 (5 bases). V was pared by 2 bases and J by 1 base, with 11 bases between. Germline V CDR1 and CDR2: SEHNR, FQNEAQ (reference sequence). CDR3 length: 15 amino acids. CDR3 bases read: TGTGCCAGCAGCTTATATCCAGGGAAGAACACTGAA. Protein product: CASSLYPGKNTE. The full CDR3 protein reads CASSLYPGKNTEAFF.

For this clone: The CDR3 end falls 3 residues outside the read, so it is completed with the germline J gene. The V and J genes are TRBV2 and TRBJ1-1, with D possibly matching TRBD1 (6 bases). Trimming shortened V by 3 bases and J by 1 base, and 9 bases separated the two germline ends. Germline V gene lookup returns CDR1 SNHLY and CDR2 FYNNEI. The CDR3 runs to 14 residues. The sequenced CDR3 bases are TGTGCCAGCAGTGACCGGACAGCGAACACTGAA. Protein sequence: CASSDRTANTE. Given in full, the CDR3 is CASSDRTANTEAFF.

Of note for this clone: Coverage ceases 3 residues before the CDR3 finishes, and the germline J gene fills in the end. This chain links TRBV2 with TRBJ2-4; D might be TRBD2 (5 bases). Trimming stripped 5 bases from V and 6 bases from J, with 11 bases between. Germline V gene lookup returns CDR1 SNHLY and CDR2 FYNNEI. The CDR3 runs to 13 residues. The CDR3: CASSSTGRNIQYF. CDR3 DNA, as far as it was read: TGTGCCAGCAGTTCCACGGGGAGAAACATT.

As regards this clone: Read sequence stops 3 residues before the CDR3 end, and the germline J gene provides the missing end. This chain joins TRBV18 and TRBJ1-2, with D possibly TRBD1 on 5 matching bases. The CDR3 contains 14 residues. The germline gives CDR1 KGHSH, CDR2 LQKENI. V was cut by 2 bases and J by 6 bases, with 13 bases left in between. This CDR3 reads CASSPGGAGDGYTF. Incomplete CDR3 DNA: TGTGCCAGCTCACCAGGAGGGGCGGGGGATGGC.